What follows are 6 T cell receptor beta chains derived from one specimen sequenced in a study of T-cell memory formation after mild COVID-19. TCRdb analysed the 5' RACE reads with MiXCR anew, one entry per CDR3 protein. This table has a few hundred thousand distinct CDR3 sequences, approximately 19% appearing once. Sequenced: PBMCs or a T cell subset sorted from them (not recorded which). The receptors stem from a man between 18 and 29 years old who had mild COVID-19 (a few samples of this study predate the infection). Cell type and time point are not known.

This clonotype occurred a few times. This chain connects TRBV27 to TRBJ2-5, with a weak D call TRBD2 (6 bases). Trimming took off 7 bases at V and 2 bases at J, with 20 bases between the two ends. The CDR3 covers 16 residues. Looked up from germline, CDR1 is MNHEY and CDR2 is SMNVEV (reference sequence). The CDR3 sequence: CASTPFGPEGQETQYF. The CDR3 nucleotides are TGTGCCAGCACCCCTTTTGGTCCGGAGGGACAAGAGACCCAGTACTTC.

The sample holds many counts of this clonotype. The gene calls are TRBV5-1 and TRBJ2-3; a possible D gene is TRBD2 (6 bases). V was clipped by 4 bases and J by 0 bases, with 6 bases between them. Germline V lookup: CDR1 SGHRS, CDR2 YFSETQ. The CDR3 loop spans 13 amino acids. The CDR3 DNA follows: TGCGCCAGCAGCCGGGGGAGCACAGATACGCAGTATTTT. This sequence encodes CASSRGSTDTQYF. The entire variable domain, with the rest obtained from reference TRBV5-1 and TRBJ2-3, is as follows: KAGVTQTPRYLIKTRGQQVTLSCSPISGHRSVSWYQQTPGQGLQFLFEYFSETQRNKGNFPGRFSGRQFSNSRSEMNVSTLELGDSALYLCASSRGSTDTQYFGPGTRLTVL.

The gene calls are TRBV5-1 and TRBJ2-2, with TRBD1 matching over 7 bases. The CDR3 consists of 14 residues. CDR1 is SGHRS and CDR2 is YFSETQ in the germline V gene. With 3 bases clipped from V and 3 bases from J, the junction kept 2 bases outside the gene matches. The CDR3 loop reads CASSWGTDTGELFF. The CDR3 bases are TGCGCCAGCAGCTGGGGGACAGACACCGGGGAGCTGTTTTTT.

This clonotype has at least ten counts. The chain combines TRBV29-1 with TRBJ2-1; tentative D call: TRBD1 (6 bases). The CDR3 contains 14 residues. Germline values: CDR1 SQVTM, CDR2 ANQGSEA. Trimming took off 3 bases at V and 8 bases at J, with 17 bases between the two ends. CDR3 DNA sequence: TGCAGCGTTGATATGGGGGCCCTGACTGATGAGCAGTTCTTC. Translated, it gives CSVDMGALTDEQFF.

The chain has TRBV7-6 and TRBJ2-1; no clear D gene. CDR1 is SGHVS, CDR2 FNYEAQ, per germline. V lost 2 bases and J 7 bases, leaving 12 bases between the germline ends. This CDR3 comprises 14 residues. CDR3 DNA sequence: TGTGCCAGCAGCTTATGGCCCCTTGGGAATGAGCAGTTCTTC. Translation gives CASSLWPLGNEQFF.

The chain is built from TRBV7-9 and TRBJ2-7; D remains ambiguous. There are 13 residues in the CDR3. V lost 3 bases and J lost 6, with 12 bases in between. Germline loops: CDR1 SEHNR, CDR2 FQNEAQ (reference sequence). CDR3 in amino acids: CASSLGTSPEQYF. The CDR3 bases are TGTGCCAGCAGCTTGGGAACCTCGCCCGAGCAGTACTTC.